These 13 T cell receptor beta chains were all obtained from the same sample, sequenced in a study of tumor-infiltrating lymphocytes in primary liver carcinoma. Extraction of RNA together with DNA used 20-30 mg of unsorted bulk tissue. TCR beta cDNA was prepared out of roughly 500 ng total RNA by means of a constant-region primer. Libraries covering TCR beta were generated through three nested multiplex PCR rounds (using a slightly modified ARM-PCR). TRBV1-TRBV30 forward primers paired with a C-beta reverse primer drove the first two PCR rounds, about 10 cycles each. TCRdb recomputed calls from the multiplex PCR reads with MiXCR, one row per CDR3 protein. The repertoire consists of about 64,000 distinct CDR3 sequences, with about three quarters occurring once and the leading ten covering roughly 40%. Sequenced input: liver tumor tissue from sampling region 4. The sample's subset: tumor region T4, right-lateral pole. These receptors were taken from a man aged 35 to 55 with primary liver carcinoma and hepatitis B virus infection.

V is TRBV4-3 and J is TRBJ2-3; D not certain. This CDR3 comprises 14 residues. From germline, CDR1 is LGHNA and CDR2 YSLEER. Trimming took off 8 bases at V and 1 base at J, with 13 bases between the two ends. The CDR3 loop reads CASGQDHGTDTQYF. DNA of the CDR3: TGCGCCAGCGGTCAAGATCACGGCACAGATACGCAGTATTTT.

As regards this clonotype: One end of the junction varies from germline; a read error may be responsible. The CDR3, as DNA: TGTGTCAGCAGTTACCTCGGCAGGGTCTCGGTTGAGCAGTACTTC. Protein: CVSSYLGRVSVEQYF. J is TRBJ2-7 and V is TRBV6-2 or TRBV6-3; the D gene is possibly TRBD1 (5 bases). The CDR3 covers 15 residues. CDR1 is MNHEY, CDR2 SVGEGT, per germline.

The chain recombines TRBV12-3 or TRBV12-4 with TRBJ2-1; 9 nucleotides align to TRBD2. The CDR3 contains 16 residues. V lost 1 base to trimming and J lost 11 bases; unmatched junction nucleotides: 12. CDR3 amino acids: CASSLGSGSKEGQQFF. CDR3 nucleotide sequence: TGTGCCAGCAGTTTAGGTAGCGGGAGTAAGGAGGGTCAGCAGTTCTTC.

The rearrangement uses TRBV18 and TRBJ2-1, with unresolved D. V lost 0 bases and J lost 2, with 8 bases in between. The germline gives CDR1 KGHSH, CDR2 LQKENI. This CDR3 region has 15 residues. CDR3 sequence (DNA): TGTGCCAGCTCACCACCAGCAGCTACCTACAATGAGCAGTTCTTC. It encodes CASSPPAATYNEQFF.

Worth noting for this clonotype: At one boundary the junction diverges from the germline segment, which might be a read error. CDR3 bases: TGTGCCAGCAGCCACGTCGGGGGACAAGGGAACAATGAGCAGTTCTTT. Translation: CASSHVGGQGNNEQFF. The chain carries TRBV4-2 and TRBJ2-1; the D call may be TRBD1 or TRBD2 (6 bases each). CDR1 is LGHNA and CDR2 is YNFKEQ in the germline V gene. The CDR3 runs to 16 residues.

As concerns this clonotype: The junction departs from germline at one end; a sequencing error may be responsible. V usage is TRBV19 and J usage is TRBJ1-5, with a possible D match to TRBD1 (5 bases). The length of the CDR3 is 13 residues. In germline, CDR1 is LNHDA, CDR2 SQIVND (reference sequence). CDR3 nucleotides: TGTGTCAGTAGTATAAACAGGTCTCAGCCCCAGCATTTT. Translating gives CVSSINRSQPQHF.

Turning to this clonotype: The CDR3 does not end in the conserved phenylalanine or tryptophan, so this is likely a read error. The J gene is TRBJ2-7, the V gene TRBV14; 8 bases agree with TRBD1. The V and J ends lost 5 bases and 6 bases, in that order; junction bases with no gene match: 6. The CDR3 has 13 residues. Germline loops: CDR1 SGHDN, CDR2 FVKESK. CDR3 DNA: TGTGCCAGCAGCGTGACAGGGGCTGGCGAGCAGTACTCC. Its translation: CASSVTGAGEQYS.

Worth noting for this clonotype: Relative to the germline gene, one junction end is altered; a read error may explain this. This chain connects TRBV11-1 to TRBJ2-2; D assignment may be TRBD1 or TRBD2 (5 bases each). Germline CDR1 and CDR2: SGHAT and FQDESV (reference sequence). The CDR3 length is 14 residues. The CDR3 loop reads CASSFTVVTGDLFF. The DNA for the CDR3 is TGTGCCAGCAGCTTTACAGTGGTTACCGGGGACCTGTTCTTT. Supplemented by reference TRBV11-1 and TRBJ2-2, the full variable domain reads EAEVAQSPRYKITEKSQAVAFWCDPISGHATLYWYRQILGQGPELLVQFQDESVVDDSQLPKDRFSAERLKGVDSTLKIQPAELGDSAMYLCASSFTVVTGDLFFGEGSRLTVL.

As for this clonotype: A junction end diverges from the germline sequence, so it may reflect a read error. The V gene is TRBV11-1, the J gene TRBJ2-7; possibly TRBD1 for D (5 bases). Germline-derived CDR1 and CDR2 are SGHAT and FQDESV (reference sequence). This CDR3 has 14 amino acids. The CDR3 sequence: CVSSPSQGSYEQYF. The CDR3 coding sequence is TGTGTCAGCAGCCCCTCCCAGGGTTCCTACGAGCAGTACTTC.

Comments on this clonotype: A junction end diverges from the germline sequence, so it may reflect a read error. The rearrangement joins TRBV11-2 to TRBJ2-6; either TRBD1 or TRBD2 may fit D (5 bases each). The germline gives CDR1 SGHAT, CDR2 FQNNGV. This CDR3 is 15 amino acids long. The CDR3 region is CASQRPRSGANVVTF. The CDR3 bases are TGTGCCAGCCAGCGGCCGCGCTCTGGGGCCAACGTCGTGACTTTC.

In regard to this clonotype: At one boundary the junction diverges from the germline segment, which might be a read error. The V gene is TRBV4-3, the J gene TRBJ2-5; possibly TRBD2 for D (5 bases). Germline CDR1 LGHNA, CDR2 YSLEER. This CDR3 has 13 amino acids. The CDR3 is CASSLEAQETQYF. As DNA, the CDR3 is TGTGCCAGCAGTCTGGAGGCCCAAGAGACCCAGTACTTC.

This clonotype has a handful of counts. V is TRBV4-1 and J is TRBJ1-2, with 7 bases identical to TRBD1. V gave up 7 bases and J gave up 2 bases; unmatched junction bases: 7. CDR1 and CDR2 (germline): MGHRA, YSYEKL. CDR3 length equals 14 residues. CDR3 sequence reads: CASNQGDRNYGYTF. The CDR3 DNA sequence: TGCGCCAGCAACCAGGGGGACAGAAACTATGGCTACACCTTC.

This clonotype has only one observation. The chain recombines TRBV29-1 with TRBJ2-3, with 11 bases that match TRBD2. Germline CDR1 SQVTM, CDR2 ANQGSEA. Trimming took 8 bases from V and 2 from J; bases not matched to a gene: 9. The length of the CDR3 is 15 residues. The CDR3, as DNA: TGCAGCATTCGCGGGACTAGCGGATTCACAGATACGCAGTATTTT. Translated: CSIRGTSGFTDTQYF.